This T cell receptor beta chain was captured by sequencing in a study of OX40 agonist ivuxolimab in advanced cancers. Study-wide context: The eligibility criteria allowed prior anti-PD-1, anti-PD-L1 or anti-CTLA-4 therapy, and approximately 42% had some. A partial response was reached by three patients: one with hepatocellular carcinoma and two with cutaneous melanoma.

Comment on this clone: What it binds is not known.

Broader study findings: Which antigen the expanded peripheral T cells recognized is unknown. Among T cells, CD8+ cells averaged more expanded clones than CD4+ cells.

Germline CDR1 is SGHKS and CDR2 is YYEKEE (reference sequence). The CDR3 spans 14 residues. V was pared by 0 bases and J by 0 bases, with 4 bases between. Assay: immunoSEQ multiplex PCR; the TCRdb copy retains only in-frame clones and omits some. The table has 55,000 to 80,000 clones, about 85% seen once. This TCR was sampled from an adult with an advanced solid tumor such as melanoma, head and neck, liver or kidney cancer. The sample was CD4+ or CD8+ T cells sorted from blood, taken in a trial of the OX40 agonist ivuxolimab. The chain recombines TRBV5-5 with TRBJ1-3; the D is unclear. CDR3 in DNA: TGTGCCAGCAGCTTGGCCAGCTCTGGAAACACCATATATTTT. Translated: CASSLASSGNTIYF.